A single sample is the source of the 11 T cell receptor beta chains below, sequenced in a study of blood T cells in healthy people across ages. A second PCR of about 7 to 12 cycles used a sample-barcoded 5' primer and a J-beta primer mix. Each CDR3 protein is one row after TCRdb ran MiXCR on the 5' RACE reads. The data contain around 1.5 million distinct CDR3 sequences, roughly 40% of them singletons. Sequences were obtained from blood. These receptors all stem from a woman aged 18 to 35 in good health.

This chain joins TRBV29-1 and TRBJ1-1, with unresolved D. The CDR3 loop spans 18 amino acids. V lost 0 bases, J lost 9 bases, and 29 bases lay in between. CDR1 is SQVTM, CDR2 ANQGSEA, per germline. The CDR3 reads CSVEDPLATPRTPSQAFF. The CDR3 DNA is TGCAGCGTTGAAGATCCTCTAGCAACGCCCCGTACCCCATCACAAGCTTTCTTT. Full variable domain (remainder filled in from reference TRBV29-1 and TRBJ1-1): SAVISQKPSRDICQRGTSLTIQCQVDSQVTMMFWYRQQPGQSLTLIATANQGSEATYESGFVIDKFPISRPNLTFSTLTVSNMSPEDSSIYLCSVEDPLATPRTPSQAFFGQGTRLTVV.

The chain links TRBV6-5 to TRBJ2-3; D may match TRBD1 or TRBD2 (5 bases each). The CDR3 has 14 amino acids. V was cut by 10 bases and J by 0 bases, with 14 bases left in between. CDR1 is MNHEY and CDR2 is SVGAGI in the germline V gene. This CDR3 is CATHRDGSTDTQYF. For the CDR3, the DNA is TGTGCCACCCACCGGGACGGTAGCACAGATACGCAGTATTTT.

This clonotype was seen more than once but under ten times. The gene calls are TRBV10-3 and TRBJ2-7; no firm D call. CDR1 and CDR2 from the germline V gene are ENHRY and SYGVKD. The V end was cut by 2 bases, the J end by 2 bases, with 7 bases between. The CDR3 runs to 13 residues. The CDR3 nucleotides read TGTGCCATCAGTGAGATCGATGCCTACGAGCAGTACTTC. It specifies CAISEIDAYEQYF.

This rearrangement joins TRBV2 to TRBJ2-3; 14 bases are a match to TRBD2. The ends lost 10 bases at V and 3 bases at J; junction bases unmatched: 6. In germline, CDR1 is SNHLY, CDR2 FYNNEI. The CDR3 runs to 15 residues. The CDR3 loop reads CATTSGRAVTDTQYF. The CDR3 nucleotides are TGTGCCACGACTAGCGGGAGGGCCGTAACAGATACGCAGTATTTT.

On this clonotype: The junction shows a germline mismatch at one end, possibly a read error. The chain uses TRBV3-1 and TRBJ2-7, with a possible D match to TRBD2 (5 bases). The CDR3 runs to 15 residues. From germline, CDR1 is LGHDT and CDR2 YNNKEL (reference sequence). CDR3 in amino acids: CASGQETEGAYEQYF. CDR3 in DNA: TGTGCCAGCGGCCAAGAAACAGAGGGAGCCTACGAGCAGTACTTC.

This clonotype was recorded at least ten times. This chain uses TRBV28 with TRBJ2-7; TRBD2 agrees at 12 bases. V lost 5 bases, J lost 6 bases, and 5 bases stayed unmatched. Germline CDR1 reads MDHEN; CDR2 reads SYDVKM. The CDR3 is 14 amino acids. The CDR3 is CASSLAGGQSEQYF. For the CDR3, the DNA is TGTGCCAGCAGTCTAGCGGGGGGGCAGTCCGAGCAGTACTTC. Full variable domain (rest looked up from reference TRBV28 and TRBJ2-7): DVKVTQSSRYLVKRTGEKVFLECVQDMDHENMFWYRQDPGLGLRLIYFSYDVKMKEKGDIPEGYSVSREKKERFSLILESASTNQTSMYLCASSLAGGQSEQYFGPGTRLTVT.

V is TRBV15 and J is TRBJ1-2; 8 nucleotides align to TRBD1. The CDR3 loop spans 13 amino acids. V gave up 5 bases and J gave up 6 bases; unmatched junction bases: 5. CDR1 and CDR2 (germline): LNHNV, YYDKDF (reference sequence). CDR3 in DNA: TGTGCCACCAGCTTCGGACAGGGAGATGGCTACACCTTC. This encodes CATSFGQGDGYTF.

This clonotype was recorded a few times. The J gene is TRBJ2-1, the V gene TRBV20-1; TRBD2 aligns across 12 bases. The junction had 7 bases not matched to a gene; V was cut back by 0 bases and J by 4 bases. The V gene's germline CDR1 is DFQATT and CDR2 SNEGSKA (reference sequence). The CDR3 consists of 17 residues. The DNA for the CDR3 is TGCAGTGCTAGAGACCCTAGCGGGAGGGGCAAATACAATGAGCAGTTCTTC. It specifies CSARDPSGRGKYNEQFF.

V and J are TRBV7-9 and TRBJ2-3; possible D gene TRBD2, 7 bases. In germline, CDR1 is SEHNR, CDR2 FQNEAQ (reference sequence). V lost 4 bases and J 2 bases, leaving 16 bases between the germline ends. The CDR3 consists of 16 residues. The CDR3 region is CASSSQRDILTDTQYF. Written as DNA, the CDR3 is TGTGCCAGCAGCTCACAGCGGGACATCCTCACAGATACGCAGTATTTT.

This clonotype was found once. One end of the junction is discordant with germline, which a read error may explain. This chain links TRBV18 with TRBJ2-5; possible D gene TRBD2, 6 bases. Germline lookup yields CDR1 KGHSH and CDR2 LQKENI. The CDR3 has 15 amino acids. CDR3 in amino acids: CASSPYGTGGEAQYF. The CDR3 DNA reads TGTGCCAGCTCACCATACGGGACTGGTGGAGAGGCCCAGTACTTC.

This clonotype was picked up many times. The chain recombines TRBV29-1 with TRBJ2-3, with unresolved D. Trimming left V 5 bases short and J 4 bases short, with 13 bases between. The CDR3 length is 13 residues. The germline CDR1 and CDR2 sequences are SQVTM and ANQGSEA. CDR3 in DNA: TGCAGCGTTCGAGGCTTTAGGCCAGATACGCAGTATTTT. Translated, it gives CSVRGFRPDTQYF.